Sequencing of this TCR beta chain was carried out in a study of blood T cell repertoires in COVID-19. Across the study: Acute and convalescent COVID-19 specimens originated in the United States, Italy and Spain. T cells, B-cell-depleted T cells, or PBMCs provided the cDNA or gDNA that served as material.

This CDR3 contains 15 residues. Germline CDR1 and CDR2: SNHLY and FYNNEI. V was clipped by 7 bases and J by 0 bases; unmatched bases: 5. Per the original methods: Reference gene primer amplification gave nucleated cell count estimates. Sequencing used immunoSEQ multiplex PCR; TCRdb keeps in-frame clones, though not all of them. V and J calls and clone size come straight from that table; D and trimming were deduced from the DNA. Among fewer than 55,000 clones listed, about nine tenths were seen once. Material for sequencing was peripheral blood. The V and J genes are TRBV2 and TRBJ2-7; 11 nucleotides match TRBD1. The source is a man aged 80 or over with active or convalescent COVID-19. CDR3 sequence: CASKAGTGGSYEQYF. The CDR3 bases are TGTGCCAGCAAAGCCGGGACAGGGGGCTCCTACGAGCAGTACTTC.